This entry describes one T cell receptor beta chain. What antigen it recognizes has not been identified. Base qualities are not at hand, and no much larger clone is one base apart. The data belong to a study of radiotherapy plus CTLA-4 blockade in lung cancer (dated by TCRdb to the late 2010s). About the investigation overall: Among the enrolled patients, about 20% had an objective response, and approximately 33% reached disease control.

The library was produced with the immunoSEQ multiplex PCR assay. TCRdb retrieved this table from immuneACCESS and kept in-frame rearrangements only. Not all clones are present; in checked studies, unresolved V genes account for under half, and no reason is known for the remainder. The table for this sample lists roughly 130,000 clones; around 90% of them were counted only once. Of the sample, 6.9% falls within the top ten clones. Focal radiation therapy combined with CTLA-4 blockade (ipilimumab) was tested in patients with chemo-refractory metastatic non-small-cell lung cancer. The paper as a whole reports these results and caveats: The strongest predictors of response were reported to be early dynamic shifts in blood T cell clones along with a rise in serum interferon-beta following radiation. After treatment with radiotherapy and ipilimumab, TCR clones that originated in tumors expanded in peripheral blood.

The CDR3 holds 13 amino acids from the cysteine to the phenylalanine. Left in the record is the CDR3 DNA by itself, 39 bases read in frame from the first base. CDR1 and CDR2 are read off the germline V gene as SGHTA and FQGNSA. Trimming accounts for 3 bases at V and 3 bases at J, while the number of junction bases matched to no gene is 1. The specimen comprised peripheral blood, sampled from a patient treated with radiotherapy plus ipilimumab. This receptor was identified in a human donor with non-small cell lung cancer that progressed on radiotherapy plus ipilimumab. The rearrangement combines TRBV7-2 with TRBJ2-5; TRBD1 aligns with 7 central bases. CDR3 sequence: CASSLDRKETQYF. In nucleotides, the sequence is TGTGCCAGCAGCTTGGACAGGAAAGAGACCCAGTACTTC.